This TCR beta chain was sequenced during a study of blood T cell repertoires in COVID-19. The wider study: Material from acute and convalescent COVID-19 was sourced from the United States, Italy and Spain. T cells, B-cell-depleted T cells, or PBMCs provided the cDNA or gDNA that served as material.

Per germline, CDR1 SGHAT and CDR2 FQNNGV. The CDR3 consists of 16 residues. Between the trimmed V and J ends, which lost 0 bases and 8 bases, there was a span of 17 bases. Profiling relied on immunoSEQ multiplex PCR, and the TCRdb table lists in-frame clones only, not all of them. Of about 40,000 clones listed, approximately 89% are singletons. The TCR sequence derives from a woman in her 70s with acute or convalescent COVID-19. The V and J genes are TRBV11-2 and TRBJ2-1; D perhaps matches TRBD1 (5 bases). The sample taken for sequencing was peripheral blood. The CDR3 sequence is CASSLDQGGPLDEQFF. CDR3 in DNA: TGTGCCAGCAGCTTAGACCAGGGTGGCCCCCTCGATGAGCAGTTCTTC.